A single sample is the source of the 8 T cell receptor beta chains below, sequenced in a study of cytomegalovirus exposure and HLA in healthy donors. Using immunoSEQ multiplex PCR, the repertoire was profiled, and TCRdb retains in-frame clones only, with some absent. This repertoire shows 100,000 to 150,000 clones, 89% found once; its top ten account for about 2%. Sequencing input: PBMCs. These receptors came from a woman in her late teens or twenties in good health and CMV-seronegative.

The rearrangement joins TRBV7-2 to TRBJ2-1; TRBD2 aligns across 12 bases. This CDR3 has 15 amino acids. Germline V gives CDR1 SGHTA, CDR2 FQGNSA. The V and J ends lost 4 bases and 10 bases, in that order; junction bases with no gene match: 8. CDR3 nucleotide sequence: TGTGCCAGCAGCTCACAGACTAGCGGGAGAGGGGAGCAGTTCTTC. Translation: CASSSQTSGRGEQFF.

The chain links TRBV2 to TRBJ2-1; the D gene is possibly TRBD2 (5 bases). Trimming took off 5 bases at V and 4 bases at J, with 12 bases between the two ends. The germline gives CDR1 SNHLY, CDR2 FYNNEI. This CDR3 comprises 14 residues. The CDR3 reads CASSLAGVYNEQFF. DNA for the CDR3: TGTGCCAGCAGTCTAGCCGGTGTATACAATGAGCAGTTCTTC.

The CDR3 DNA sequence: TGTGCCAGCAGCTTAGTAGTCTACGAGCAGTACTTC. Translation gives CASSLVVYEQYF. The chain couples TRBV11-2 to TRBJ2-7; no firm D call. The CDR3 totals 12 residues. Germline V gene data show CDR1 as SGHAT and CDR2 as FQNNGV. Trimming left V 1 base short and J 3 bases short, with 4 bases between.

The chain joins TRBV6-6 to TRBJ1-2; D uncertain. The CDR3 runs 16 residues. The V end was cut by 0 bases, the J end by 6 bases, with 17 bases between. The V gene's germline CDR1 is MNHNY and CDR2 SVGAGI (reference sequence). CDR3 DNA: TGTGCCAGCAGTTACTCGATTGTAGCTCCTAAGGATGGCTACACCTTC. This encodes CASSYSIVAPKDGYTF.

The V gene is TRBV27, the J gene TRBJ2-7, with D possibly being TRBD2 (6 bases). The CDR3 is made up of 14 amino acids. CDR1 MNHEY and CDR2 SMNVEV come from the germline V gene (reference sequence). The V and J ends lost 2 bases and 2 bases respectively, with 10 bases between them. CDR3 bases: TGTGCCAGCAGTTTAGGGGGGAGGACCTACGAGCAGTACTTC. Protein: CASSLGGRTYEQYF.

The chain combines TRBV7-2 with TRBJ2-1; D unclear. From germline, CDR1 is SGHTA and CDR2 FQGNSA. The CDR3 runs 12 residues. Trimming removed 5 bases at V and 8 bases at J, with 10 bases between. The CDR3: CASSLTSDEQFF. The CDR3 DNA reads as TGTGCCAGCAGCCTAACGTCGGATGAGCAGTTCTTC.

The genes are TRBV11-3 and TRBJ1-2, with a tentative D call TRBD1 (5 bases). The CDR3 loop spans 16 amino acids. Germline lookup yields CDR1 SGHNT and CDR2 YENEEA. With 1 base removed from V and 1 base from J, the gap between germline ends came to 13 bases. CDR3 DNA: TGTGCCAGCAGCTTAGCGGACGGGGGGTTTAACTATGGCTACACCTTC. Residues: CASSLADGGFNYGYTF.

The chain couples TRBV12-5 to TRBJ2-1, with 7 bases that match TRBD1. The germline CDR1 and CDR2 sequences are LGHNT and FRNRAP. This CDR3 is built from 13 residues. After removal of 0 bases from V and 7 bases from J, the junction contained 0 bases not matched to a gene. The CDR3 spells CASGLVQGNEQFF. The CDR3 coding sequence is TGTGCTAGTGGTTTGGTACAGGGGAATGAGCAGTTCTTC. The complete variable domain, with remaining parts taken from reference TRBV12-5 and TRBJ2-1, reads DARVTQTPRHKVTEMGQEVTMRCQPILGHNTVFWYRQTMMQGLELLAYFRNRAPLDDSGMPKDRFSAEMPDATLATLKIQPSEPRDSAVYFCASGLVQGNEQFFGPGTRLTVL.